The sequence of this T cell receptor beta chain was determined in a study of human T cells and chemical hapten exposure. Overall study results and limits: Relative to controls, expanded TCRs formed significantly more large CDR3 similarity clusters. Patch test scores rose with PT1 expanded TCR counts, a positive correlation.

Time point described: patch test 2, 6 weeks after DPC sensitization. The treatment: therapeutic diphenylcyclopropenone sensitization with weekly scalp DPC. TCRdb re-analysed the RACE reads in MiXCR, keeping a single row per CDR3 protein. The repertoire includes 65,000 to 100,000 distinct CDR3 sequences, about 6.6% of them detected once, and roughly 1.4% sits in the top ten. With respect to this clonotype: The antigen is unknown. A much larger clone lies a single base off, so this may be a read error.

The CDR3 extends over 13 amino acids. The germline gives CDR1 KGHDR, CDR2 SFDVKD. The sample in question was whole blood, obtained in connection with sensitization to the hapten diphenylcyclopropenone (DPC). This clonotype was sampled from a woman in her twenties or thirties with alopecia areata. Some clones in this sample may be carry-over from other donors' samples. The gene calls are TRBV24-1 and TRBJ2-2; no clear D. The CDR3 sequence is CVTSSGDTGELFF. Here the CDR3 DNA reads TGTGTCACCTCCAGTGGAGACACCGGGGAGCTGTTTTTT.